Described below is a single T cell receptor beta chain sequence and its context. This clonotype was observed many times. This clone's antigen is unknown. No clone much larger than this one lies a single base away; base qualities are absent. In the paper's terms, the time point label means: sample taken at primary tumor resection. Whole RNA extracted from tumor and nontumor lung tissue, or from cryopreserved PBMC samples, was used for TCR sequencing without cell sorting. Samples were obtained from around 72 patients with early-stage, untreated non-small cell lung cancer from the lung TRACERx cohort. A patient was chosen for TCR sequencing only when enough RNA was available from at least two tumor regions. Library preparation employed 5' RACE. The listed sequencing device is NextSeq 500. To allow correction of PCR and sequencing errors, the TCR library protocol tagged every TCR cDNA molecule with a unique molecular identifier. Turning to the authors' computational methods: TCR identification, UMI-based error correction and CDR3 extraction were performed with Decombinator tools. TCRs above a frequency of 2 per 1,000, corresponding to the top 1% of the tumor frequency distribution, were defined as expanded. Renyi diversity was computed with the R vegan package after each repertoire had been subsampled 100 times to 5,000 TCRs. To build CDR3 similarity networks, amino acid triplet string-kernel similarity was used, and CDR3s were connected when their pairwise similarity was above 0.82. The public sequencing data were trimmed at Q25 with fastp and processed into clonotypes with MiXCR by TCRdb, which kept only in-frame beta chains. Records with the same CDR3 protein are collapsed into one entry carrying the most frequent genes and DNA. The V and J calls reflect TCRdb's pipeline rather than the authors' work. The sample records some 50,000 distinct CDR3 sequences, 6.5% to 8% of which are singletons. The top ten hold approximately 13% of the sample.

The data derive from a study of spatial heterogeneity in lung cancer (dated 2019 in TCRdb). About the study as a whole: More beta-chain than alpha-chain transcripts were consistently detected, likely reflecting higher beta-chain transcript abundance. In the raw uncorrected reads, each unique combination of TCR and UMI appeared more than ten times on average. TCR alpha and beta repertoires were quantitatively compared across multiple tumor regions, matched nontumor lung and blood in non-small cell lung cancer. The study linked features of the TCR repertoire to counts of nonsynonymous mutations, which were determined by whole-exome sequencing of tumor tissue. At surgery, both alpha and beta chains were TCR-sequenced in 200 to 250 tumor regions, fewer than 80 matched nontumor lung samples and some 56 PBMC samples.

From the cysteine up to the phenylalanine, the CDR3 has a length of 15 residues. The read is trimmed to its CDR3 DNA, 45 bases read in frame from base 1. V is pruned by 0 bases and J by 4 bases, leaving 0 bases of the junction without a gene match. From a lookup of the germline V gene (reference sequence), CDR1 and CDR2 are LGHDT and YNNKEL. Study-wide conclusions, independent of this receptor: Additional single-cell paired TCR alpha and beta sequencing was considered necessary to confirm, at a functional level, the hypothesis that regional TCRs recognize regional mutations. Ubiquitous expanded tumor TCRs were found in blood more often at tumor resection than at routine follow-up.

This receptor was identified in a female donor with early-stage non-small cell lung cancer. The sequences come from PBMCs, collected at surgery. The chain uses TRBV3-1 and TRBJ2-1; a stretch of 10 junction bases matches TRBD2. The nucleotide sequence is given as TGTGCCAGCAGCCAAGAACTAGCGGGGTACAATGAGCAGTTCTTC. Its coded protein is CASSQELAGYNEQFF.